These 19 T cell receptor beta chains were all obtained from the same sample, sequenced in a study of metastatic and nonmetastatic thyroid tumors. TCRdb re-analyzed the PCR reads through MiXCR. The sample consists of roughly 20,000 clones, around a third of them appearing once. All patients were treatment-naive before thyroid surgery. Sequencing input: tumor tissue. The receptor set was obtained from a female donor with papillary thyroid cancer or a benign thyroid nodule (not recorded which). Some clones in this sample may be carry-over from other donors' samples.

The chain recombines TRBV28 with TRBJ1-5, with D uncertain. Between the trimmed V and J ends, which lost 4 bases and 1 base, there was a span of 5 bases. This CDR3 region has 13 residues. The germline V gene encodes CDR1 MDHEN and CDR2 SYDVKM. The CDR3 loop reads CASSYDSNQPQHF. In DNA, the CDR3 is TGTGCCAGCAGTTATGACAGCAATCAGCCCCAGCATTTT.

This clone was seen only a few times. This chain links TRBV6-1 with TRBJ2-1, with a weak D call TRBD2 (6 bases). The CDR3 runs to 12 residues. Germline V gene sequence: CDR1 MNHNS, CDR2 SASEGT. V lost 8 bases and J 8 bases, leaving 13 bases between the germline ends. Here the CDR3 DNA reads TGTGCCAGCCTGGACTACCTTCATGAGCAGTTCTTC. Translated, it gives CASLDYLHEQFF.

V usage is TRBV12-3 or TRBV12-4 and J usage is TRBJ2-7, with a possible D match to TRBD2 (6 bases). CDR3 size: 15 residues. The V end was cut by 5 bases, the J end by 5 bases, with 19 bases between. CDR3 nucleotides: TGTGCCAGCAGTCCGTTAGCGGTAAAGAGGGACGAGCAGTACTTC. This gives the protein CASSPLAVKRDEQYF.

This chain joins TRBV12-3 or TRBV12-4 and TRBJ2-1; either TRBD1 or TRBD2 may fit D (5 bases each). The CDR3 is made up of 12 amino acids. V was clipped by 6 bases and J by 7 bases, with 10 bases between them. CDR3: CASSRDGNEQFF. The CDR3 region has the DNA TGTGCCAGCAGCCGGGACGGTAATGAGCAGTTCTTC.

Judged by abundance, this clone is medium-sized. The chain joins TRBV18 to TRBJ1-1, with D perhaps matching TRBD1 (5 bases). The CDR3 has 14 residues. V was clipped by 0 bases and J by 5 bases, with 10 bases between them. Germline CDR1 reads KGHSH; CDR2 reads LQKENI. CDR3 sequence: CASSPPLRGTEAFF. The CDR3 region has the DNA TGTGCCAGCTCACCACCGTTGAGGGGTACTGAAGCTTTCTTT.

The chain uses TRBV19 and TRBJ1-2; 7 bases agree with TRBD1. The CDR3 totals 16 residues. The trim removed 4 bases at V and 8 bases at J, leaving 16 bases unmatched. Germline V gene sequence: CDR1 LNHDA, CDR2 SQIVND (reference sequence). The CDR3 is CASSTDRALAAGGYTF. In nucleotides, the CDR3 is TGTGCCAGTAGTACTGACAGGGCCCTCGCCGCGGGGGGCTACACCTTC.

This clone is labeled medium-sized. The chain has TRBV6-2 or TRBV6-3 and TRBJ1-1, with D hard to call. V lost 0 bases, J lost 9 bases, and 14 bases lay in between. The germline CDR1 and CDR2 sequences are MNHEY and SVGEGT. This CDR3 has 14 amino acids. The CDR3 loop is CASSYSFGQDQAFF. The CDR3 DNA reads TGTGCCAGCAGTTACTCGTTCGGGCAGGACCAAGCTTTCTTT.

This clone is labeled medium-sized. The rearrangement links TRBV5-1 to TRBJ2-7; maybe TRBD1 (6 bases). The CDR3 extends over 17 amino acids. Germline-derived CDR1 and CDR2 are SGHRS and YFSETQ. The V end lost 0 bases, the J end lost 3 bases, and 19 bases lay between the germline ends. DNA for the CDR3: TGCGCCAGCAGCTTGGGGGGGACATCACGAGGAAACTACGAGCAGTACTTC. The encoded protein is CASSLGGTSRGNYEQYF. Supplemented by reference TRBV5-1 and TRBJ2-7, the full variable domain reads KAGVTQTPRYLIKTRGQQVTLSCSPISGHRSVSWYQQTPGQGLQFLFEYFSETQRNKGNFPGRFSGRQFSNSRSEMNVSTLELGDSALYLCASSLGGTSRGNYEQYFGPGTRLTVT.

The CDR3 region is CASSQGWFSPLHF. CDR3 bases: TGTGCCAGCAGCCAAGGGTGGTTTTCACCCCTCCACTTT. V and J are TRBV3-1 and TRBJ1-6; unclear D gene. Germline V gene data show CDR1 as LGHDT and CDR2 as YNNKEL (reference sequence). The CDR3 has 13 residues. Trimming cost V 1 base and J 9 bases, with 7 bases left between them.

This clone was found once. Germline and junction disagree at one end, which may indicate a read error. The genes are TRBV11-2 and TRBJ2-1; weak D call: TRBD2 (6 bases). The CDR3 has 15 amino acids. Per germline, CDR1 SGHAT and CDR2 FQNNGV. The CDR3 loop is CASSLPGDSDNEQLF. The CDR3 DNA follows: TGTGCCAGCAGCTTACCGGGAGACAGCGACAATGAGCAGCTGTTC.

This clone appeared a few times. The V and J genes are TRBV6-1 and TRBJ1-2, with D uncertain. V shed 6 bases and J shed 4 bases, with 15 bases lying between them. CDR3 size: 14 residues. Per germline, CDR1 MNHNS and CDR2 SASEGT. CDR3 coding DNA: TGTGCCAGCAGAGAGGACGGGCTGGGCTATGGCTACACCTTC. Translated: CASREDGLGYGYTF.

The CDR3 spells CASSLTPGSSNQPQHF. The CDR3 DNA sequence: TGTGCCAGCAGCCTAACGCCAGGGTCTTCCAATCAGCCCCAGCATTTT. The J gene is TRBJ1-5, the V gene TRBV7-2; weak D call: TRBD1 (5 bases). Germline V gene sequence: CDR1 SGHTA, CDR2 FQGNSA. V lost 5 bases and J 3 bases, leaving 17 bases between the germline ends. The length of the CDR3 is 16 residues.

This clone is a singleton in its sample. The V and J genes are TRBV20-1 and TRBJ1-2, with D maybe TRBD1 (5 bases). Germline V gene lookup returns CDR1 DFQATT and CDR2 SNEGSKA (reference sequence). This CDR3 region has 12 residues. V dropped 3 bases and J dropped 4 bases, with 9 bases sitting between them. CDR3 bases: TGCAGTGCTAGGGCAGGGACCTATGGCTACACCTTC. Translated, it gives CSARAGTYGYTF.

The gene calls are TRBV6-2 or TRBV6-3 and TRBJ2-7, with D hard to call. Trimming cost V 6 bases and J 5 bases, with 5 bases left between them. Germline-derived CDR1 and CDR2 are MNHEY and SVGEGT. This CDR3 contains 10 residues. Here the CDR3 DNA reads TGTGCCAGCAGCAGAAACGAGCAGTACTTC. Protein: CASSRNEQYF.

Relative to its sample, this clone is medium-sized. This rearrangement joins TRBV2 to TRBJ1-1; possibly TRBD1 for D (6 bases). Looked up from germline, CDR1 is SNHLY and CDR2 is FYNNEI. V lost 6 bases, J lost 3 bases, and 11 bases lay in between. This CDR3 contains 13 residues. This CDR3 is CASRGTGYTEAFF. The CDR3 DNA is TGTGCCAGCAGAGGTACAGGGTACACTGAAGCTTTCTTT.

The sample holds a few counts of this clone. Given the absence of the conserved phenylalanine or tryptophan at the CDR3 end, a read error is likely. The rearrangement joins TRBV19 to TRBJ2-2; tentatively, D is TRBD2 (5 bases). The germline CDR1 and CDR2 sequences are LNHDA and SQIVND (reference sequence). CDR3 length equals 15 residues. V shed 5 bases and J shed 6 bases, with 16 bases lying between them. CDR3 sequence reads: CASSARTDNAGELFL. In DNA form, the CDR3 reads TGTGCCAGTAGTGCACGGACTGACAACGCCGGGGAGCTGTTTCTT.

The V gene is TRBV5-1, the J gene TRBJ1-3; D ambiguous. V shed 0 bases and J shed 0 bases, with 10 bases lying between them. Per germline, CDR1 SGHRS and CDR2 YFSETQ. The CDR3 consists of 16 residues. The CDR3, as DNA: TGCGCCAGCAGCTTGGCGGGCCCCGACTCTGGAAACACCATATATTTT. This gives the protein CASSLAGPDSGNTIYF.

This clone was seen more than once but under ten times. The V and J genes are TRBV2 and TRBJ1-5; 8 nucleotides align to TRBD1. From germline, CDR1 is SNHLY and CDR2 FYNNEI. V dropped 6 bases and J dropped 4; count of bases not matched to a gene: 8. The length of the CDR3 is 15 residues. In nucleotides, the CDR3 is TGTGCCAGCAGCTTCGGGCAGGGGGCAAATCAGCCCCAGCATTTT. Translating gives CASSFGQGANQPQHF.

This clone was seen many times. The J gene is TRBJ1-6, the V gene TRBV4-1; D call uncertain. Germline loops: CDR1 MGHRA, CDR2 YSYEKL. Trimming removed 3 bases at V and 6 bases at J, with 3 bases between. The CDR3 spans 12 residues. The CDR3 protein is CASSQGNSPLHF. The CDR3 region has the DNA TGCGCCAGCAGCCAGGGTAATTCACCCCTCCACTTT.